These 2 T cell receptor beta chains were sequenced from one sample in a study of memory B cells and T cells in multiple sclerosis. These receptors have no identified antigens. Separate sequencing covered autoproliferating (CFSE-dim) and non-proliferating (CFSE-high) T cells from stimulus-free culture. Cultures began with approximately 4.5x10^7 CFSE-labeled PBMCs, unstimulated for roughly seven days, with replicate wells pooled. The assay was immunoSEQ multiplex PCR, and TCRdb's table has in-frame clones only and misses some. The repertoire holds about 32,000 clones, with roughly 82% as singletons. The sequenced sample was PBMCs from blood kept in culture. The receptors derive from a human donor with multiple sclerosis.

This chain joins TRBV30 and TRBJ1-1; 9 nucleotides agree with TRBD1. Germline assignment: CDR1 GTSNPN and CDR2 SVGIG (reference sequence). This CDR3 is built from 13 residues. With 7 bases clipped from V and 5 bases from J, the junction kept 8 bases outside the gene matches. CDR3 DNA sequence: TGTGCCTTCAACCGGGACAGGGATACTGAAGCTTTCTTT. It specifies CAFNRDRDTEAFF. The full variable domain, rest sourced from reference TRBV30 and TRBJ1-1, is SQTIHQWPATLVQPVGSPLSLECTVEGTSNPNLYWYRQAAGRGLQLLFYSVGIGQISSEVPQNLSASRPQDRQFILSSKKLLLSDSGFYLCAFNRDRDTEAFFGQGTRLTVV.

The chain is built from TRBV13 and TRBJ2-3, with 8 bases that match TRBD1. Per the germline V gene, CDR1 is PRHDT and CDR2 is FYEKMQ (reference sequence). Unmatched junction bases numbered 5, after V lost 10 bases and J lost 2 bases. CDR3 length: 13 amino acids. The CDR3 loop reads CATRGRNTDTQYF. In DNA form, the CDR3 reads TGTGCCACCAGGGGGCGGAACACAGATACGCAGTATTTT.